This T cell receptor (beta chain) appears in the sequencing data of a study of T cells in Graves' hyperthyroidism and ophthalmopathy. About this clonotype: As yet, its antigen is unknown.

There are 10 residues in the CDR3. Deletions cut 7 bases from V and 6 bases from J, with 7 bases between. Germline values: CDR1 SQVTM, CDR2 ANQGSEA. Researchers took RNA transcripts and amplified the TCR beta CDR3 regions from them. With the HTBI primer set, the TCR CDR3 went through a first round of RT-PCR. TCRdb recomputed calls from the multiplex PCR reads with MiXCR, one row per CDR3 protein. The table lists 300,000 to 450,000 distinct CDR3 sequences, roughly 13% of them singletons. Study-level results: Onset of ophthalmopathy came a median about 6.5 months after the model predicted it. Ophthalmopathy was distinguished from stable hyperthyroidism by 13 V-J signatures. Most clonotypes that expanded in the thyroid above 0.001 also showed up in blood.

The chain carries TRBV29-1 and TRBJ2-1; D is unclear. Sequenced input: blood. The clonotype was recovered from a young woman with Graves' hyperthyroidism. The CDR3 loop is CSAQINEQFF. As DNA, the CDR3 is TGCAGCGCCCAGATCAATGAGCAGTTCTTC.